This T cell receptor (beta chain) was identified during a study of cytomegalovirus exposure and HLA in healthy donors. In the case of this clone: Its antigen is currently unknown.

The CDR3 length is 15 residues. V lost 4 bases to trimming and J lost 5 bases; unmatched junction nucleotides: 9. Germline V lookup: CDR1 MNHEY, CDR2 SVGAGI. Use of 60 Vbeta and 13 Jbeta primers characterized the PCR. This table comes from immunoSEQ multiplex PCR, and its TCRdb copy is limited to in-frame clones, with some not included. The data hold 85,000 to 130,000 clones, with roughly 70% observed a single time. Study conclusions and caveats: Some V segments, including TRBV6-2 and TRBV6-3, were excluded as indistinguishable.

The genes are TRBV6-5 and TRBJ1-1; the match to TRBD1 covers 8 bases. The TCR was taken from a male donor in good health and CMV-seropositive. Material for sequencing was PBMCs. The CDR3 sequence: CASSSRQGLGTEAFF. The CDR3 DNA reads TGTGCCAGCAGTTCGAGACAGGGGCTAGGAACTGAAGCTTTCTTT.